This T cell receptor (beta chain) appears in the sequencing data of a study of cytomegalovirus exposure and HLA in healthy donors. Both 60 Vbeta primers and 13 Jbeta primers went into the PCR. Here immunoSEQ multiplex PCR was the method, and the copy in TCRdb shows in-frame clones only, minus some. Of 100,000 to 120,000 clones in the sample, around 76% are singletons; the top ten hold roughly 13%. V was shortened by 1 base and J by 7 bases, with 13 bases between the two germline ends. This CDR3 contains 15 residues. Germline V gene sequence: CDR1 MGHDK, CDR2 SYGVNS. The sample taken for sequencing was PBMCs. This TCR derives from a man between 25 and 39 years old in good health and CMV-seropositive. The chain combines TRBV25-1 with TRBJ1-4, with D possibly matching TRBD1 (5 bases). The CDR3 DNA follows: TGTGCCAGCAGTGAATTGGAGGGGTTTCGTGAAAAACTGTTTTTT. As protein: CASSELEGFREKLFF. Full variable domain (remainder filled in from reference TRBV25-1 and TRBJ1-4): EADIYQTPRYLVIGTGKKITLECSQTMGHDKMYWYQQDPGMELHLIHYSYGVNSTEKGDLSSESTVSRIRTEHFPLTLESARPSHTSQYLCASSELEGFREKLFFGSGTQLSVL.